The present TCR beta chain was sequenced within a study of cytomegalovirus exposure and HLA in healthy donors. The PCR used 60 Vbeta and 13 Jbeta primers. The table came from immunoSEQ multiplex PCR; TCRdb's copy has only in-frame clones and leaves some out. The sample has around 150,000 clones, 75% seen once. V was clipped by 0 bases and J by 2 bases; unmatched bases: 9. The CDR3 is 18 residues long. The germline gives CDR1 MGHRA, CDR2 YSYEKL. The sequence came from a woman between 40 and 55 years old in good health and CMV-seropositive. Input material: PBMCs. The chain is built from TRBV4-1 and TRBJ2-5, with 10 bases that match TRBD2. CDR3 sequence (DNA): TGCGCCAGCAGCCAAGACCTAGCGGGAGTGGGTAGACAAGAGACCCAGTACTTC. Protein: CASSQDLAGVGRQETQYF.